Listed here are 4 T cell receptor beta chains from one sample, sequenced in a study of monozygotic twins with inflammatory bowel disease. TCRdb reprocessed the 5' RACE reads and keeps a single row for each CDR3 protein, giving no DNA. This sample's table has nearly 450,000 distinct CDR3 sequences. The sequencing sample was made of blood. The source is a human donor with ulcerative colitis or Crohn's disease, or a healthy co-twin of an affected twin (not recorded which).

The J gene is TRBJ2-7, the V gene TRBV7-9; as DNA is missing, the TRBD1 call by TCRdb cannot be tested. CDR1 is SEHNR, CDR2 FQNEAQ, per germline (reference sequence). The CDR3 is made up of 14 amino acids. CDR3 sequence reads: CAGSLVQGSYEQYF.

The chain uses TRBV5-1 and TRBJ1-2. CDR3 size: 15 residues. Germline CDR1 is SGHRS and CDR2 is YFSETQ. The CDR3 is CASSLVGGDYYGYTF.

This chain links TRBV2 with TRBJ1-5; TCRdb's D call of TRBD1 is untestable without DNA. Germline V gene lookup returns CDR1 SNHLY and CDR2 FYNNEI. This CDR3 has 14 amino acids. The CDR3 sequence is CASTPGTNNQPQHF.

The chain carries TRBV6-1 and TRBJ2-7. The CDR3 sequence is 12 residues long. Germline assignment: CDR1 MNHNS and CDR2 SASEGT. CDR3 in amino acids: CASRQISYEQYF.